The T cell receptor beta chain described here comes from a study of PD-L1 blockade in urothelial cancer. At the level of the study: Counts from blood samples showed a median of roughly 150,000 T cells. The study, taken as a whole, reports: For durable-benefit patients, tumor-associated blood clones expanded more at 3 weeks.

Described time point: peripheral blood 6 weeks after treatment start. A note on this clone: Its antigen is still unknown.

The V gene's germline CDR1 is LNHNV and CDR2 YYDKDF (reference sequence). The CDR3 has 15 residues. The ends lost 0 bases at V and 10 bases at J; junction bases unmatched: 3. Using immunoSEQ multiplex PCR, the repertoire was profiled, and TCRdb retains in-frame clones only, with some absent. The repertoire consists of about 38,000 clones, with 70% to 90% occurring once and the leading ten covering 24%. J is TRBJ1-6 and V is TRBV15, with 10 bases identical to TRBD1. Sample: PBMCs, taken around atezolizumab (anti-PD-L1) treatment. The TCR sequence derives from a man in his sixties with urothelial cancer. The CDR3 DNA reads TGTGCCACCAGCAGAGATGGGGACAGGGGCTCACCCCTCCACTTT. This sequence encodes CATSRDGDRGSPLHF.